This T cell receptor (beta chain) was documented in a study of blood T cell repertoires in COVID-19. Germline values: CDR1 MNHEY, CDR2 SVGEGT. With 2 bases clipped from V and 10 bases from J, the junction kept 4 bases outside the gene matches. The CDR3 contains 13 residues. TCRdb keeps only in-frame clones here, not all; method: immunoSEQ multiplex PCR. The top ten clones hold around 7% of a sample with about 160,000 clones, roughly 80% of them seen once. The chain employs TRBV6-2 or TRBV6-3 and TRBJ1-1; the match to TRBD1 covers 10 bases. Sequencing was done on a sample of peripheral blood. The receptor was derived from a woman in her 40s with COVID-19, enrolled during active disease. CDR3 sequence: CASSYGTGDIAFF. CDR3 DNA: TGTGCCAGCAGTTACGGGACAGGGGATATAGCTTTCTTT.